This is a list of T cell receptor beta chains from one sample in a study of long-term antiretroviral therapy in people with HIV. The repertoire was sequenced with immunoSEQ multiplex PCR; TCRdb's copy has only in-frame clones and lacks some. Altogether under 20,000 clones are present, about three quarters being singletons, with the ten largest covering roughly 14%. The sequences come from unsorted PBMCs, collected roughly 2.1 years before starting antiretroviral therapy. Every receptor here comes from a man in his thirties or forties with HIV. The CDR3 runs from the conserved cysteine through the conserved F or W. The order of the fields is clone size, V gene, J gene, D gene, CDR3 DNA, CDR3 protein. A D gene is named only where the DNA matches it firmly. Clone size, where shown, is once, few, many, or a class for clones that have expanded.

size: -
V: TRBV30
J: TRBJ1-4
D: -
DNA: TGTGCCTGGAGTGTACATGGGCCCTGGGGCGAAAAACTGTTTTTT
CDR3: CAWSVHGPWGEKLFF

size: medium-sized
V: TRBV11-2
J: TRBJ2-7
D: TRBD1
DNA: TGTGCCAGCAGCCGACCGGGACAGAATCTTTACGAGCAGTACTTC
CDR3: CASSRPGQNLYEQYF

size: -
V: TRBV6-1
J: TRBJ2-7
D: -
DNA: TGTGCCAGCAGCCTCGGTTACTACGAGCAGTACTTC
CDR3: CASSLGYYEQYF

size: -
V: TRBV29-1
J: TRBJ2-3
D: -
DNA: TGCAGCGTTGATGGTACGGGAGTATCGACAGATACGCAGTATTTT
CDR3: CSVDGTGVSTDTQYF

size: -
V: TRBV30
J: TRBJ1-4
D: -
DNA: TGTGCCTGGAGTAGTGGCCACGGGGATGAAAAACTGTTTTTT
CDR3: CAWSSGHGDEKLFF

size: -
V: TRBV14
J: TRBJ1-2
D: -
DNA: TGTGCCAGCAGCCAAGAACGGTTAGCTAACTATGGCTACACCTTC
CDR3: CASSQERLANYGYTF

size: -
V: TRBV27
J: TRBJ1-1
D: -
DNA: TGTGCCAGCAGTTTAGGACAGGAAGCTTTCTTT
CDR3: CASSLGQEAFF

size: -
V: TRBV18
J: TRBJ2-3
D: TRBD2
DNA: TGTGCCAGCTCACCACTCGGGGGGGCCGGGGATACGCAGTATTTT
CDR3: CASSPLGGAGDTQYF

size: -
V: TRBV11-3
J: TRBJ2-1
D: -
DNA: TGTGCCAGCAGCTTAGGCTTCCGGGACGACGGCAATGAGCAGTTCTTC
CDR3: CASSLGFRDDGNEQFF

size: -
V: TRBV19
J: TRBJ2-6
D: -
DNA: TGTGCCAGTAGCACCCAGGGTACTGGGGCCAACGTCCTGACTTTC
CDR3: CASSTQGTGANVLTF

size: medium-sized
V: TRBV7-9
J: TRBJ1-5
D: -
DNA: TGTGCCAGCAGCTTAGACGGACAGCCCCAGCATTTT
CDR3: CASSLDGQPQHF

size: -
V: TRBV10-1
J: TRBJ2-7
D: TRBD1
DNA: TGCGCCAGCAGTTCGACAGGGGTCCACGAGCAGTACTTC
CDR3: CASSSTGVHEQYF

size: -
V: TRBV18
J: TRBJ2-7
D: -
DNA: TGTGCCAGCTCACCAGTATCCAGGATACAATTAGGGCCATTTTACGAGCAGTACTTC
CDR3: CASSPVSRIQLGPFYEQYF

size: few
V: TRBV5-4
J: TRBJ2-7
D: -
DNA: TGTGCCAGCAGCTATGACAGAGACTACGAGCAGTACTTC
CDR3: CASSYDRDYEQYF

size: once
V: TRBV7-9
J: TRBJ1-2
D: -
DNA: TGTGCCAGCAGCTTAATGCAAAATGGCTACACCTTC
CDR3: CASSLMQNGYTF

size: -
V: TRBV7-9
J: TRBJ1-4
D: -
DNA: TGTGCCAGCAGCTCCTTACCCGACAGGAATGAAAAACTGTTTTTT
CDR3: CASSSLPDRNEKLFF

size: -
V: TRBV6-5
J: TRBJ1-1
D: -
DNA: TGTGCCAGCAGCCCAAACCCAGTGACTGAAGCTTTCTTT
CDR3: CASSPNPVTEAFF

size: -
V: TRBV4-3
J: TRBJ1-1
D: -
DNA: TGCGCCAGCAGCCAAGGAACGGTAGGGGACACTGAAGCTTTCTTT
CDR3: CASSQGTVGDTEAFF

size: -
V: TRBV10-3
J: TRBJ2-3
D: TRBD2
DNA: TGTGCCATCAGTGTTAGCGGGAGAGGGACAGATACGCAGTATTTT
CDR3: CAISVSGRGTDTQYF

size: -
V: TRBV5-1
J: TRBJ1-2
D: -
DNA: TGCGCCAGCAGCTTCGGGGGGAACGGCTACACCTTC
CDR3: CASSFGGNGYTF

size: -
V: TRBV6-1
J: TRBJ1-2
D: -
DNA: TGTGCCAGCATTATCTCGGGGGGAAGGGGAGATGGCTACACCTTC
CDR3: CASIISGGRGDGYTF

size: -
V: TRBV7-8
J: TRBJ2-1
D: -
DNA: TGTGCCAGCAGCTTAGCGCGAGGGGCAGGTTTCCCAGGATCTGATGAGCAGTTCTTC
CDR3: CASSLARGAGFPGSDEQFF

size: -
V: TRBV14
J: TRBJ2-3
D: -
DNA: TGTGCCAGCAGCCAAGTTGGGGCAGGGTGGTCGGATACGCAGTATTTT
CDR3: CASSQVGAGWSDTQYF

size: -
V: TRBV7-3
J: TRBJ2-1
D: -
DNA: TGTGCCAGCAGCTTAGCGGCGGGAAGGTACAATGAGCAGTTCTTC
CDR3: CASSLAAGRYNEQFF

size: -
V: TRBV9
J: TRBJ2-1
D: -
DNA: TGTGCCAGCAGCACCCTGGGGGGGCTAAACAATGAGCAGTTCTTC
CDR3: CASSTLGGLNNEQFF

size: -
V: TRBV5-4
J: TRBJ2-2
D: -
DNA: TGTGCCAGCTCCCCGGGCCACGGGGAGCTGTTTTTT
CDR3: CASSPGHGELFF

size: -
V: TRBV4-1
J: TRBJ2-1
D: -
DNA: TGCGCCAGCAGCCAAGATTGGGGGGGCTGGGGGAATGAGCAGTTCTTC
CDR3: CASSQDWGGWGNEQFF

size: -
V: TRBV27
J: TRBJ1-1
D: -
DNA: TGTGCCAGCAGTTCGACCTACACTGAAGCTTTCTTT
CDR3: CASSSTYTEAFF

size: few
V: TRBV7-2
J: TRBJ1-1
D: -
DNA: TGTGCCAGCAGCGCTGATTGGGACACTGAAGCTTTCTTT
CDR3: CASSADWDTEAFF

size: -
V: TRBV6-4
J: TRBJ1-1
D: TRBD1
DNA: TGTGCCAGCAGAGAAGGGACAGGGTTCAAAGCTTTCTTT
CDR3: CASREGTGFKAFF

size: -
V: TRBV4-2
J: TRBJ2-7
D: -
DNA: TGTGCCAGCAGCCAAGGGGGGCAAAGTGGTCACGAGCAGTACTTC
CDR3: CASSQGGQSGHEQYF

size: -
V: TRBV5-6
J: TRBJ2-1
D: TRBD2
DNA: TGTGCCAGCAGCTCGGACACTAGCGGGAGGAATGAGCAGTTCTTC
CDR3: CASSSDTSGRNEQFF

size: -
V: TRBV18
J: TRBJ2-1
D: TRBD2
DNA: TGTGCCAGCTCGCCGGGACTAGCGGGGGAGCAGTTCTTC
CDR3: CASSPGLAGEQFF

size: -
V: TRBV14
J: TRBJ2-2
D: TRBD2
DNA: TGTGCCAGCAGCCAGAAACTAGCGGGAGGGGAGCTGTTTTTT
CDR3: CASSQKLAGGELFF

size: -
V: TRBV29-1
J: TRBJ2-1
D: TRBD2
DNA: TGCAGCGTCTTGACTAGCGGGGGGCCGAATGAGCAGTTCTTC
CDR3: CSVLTSGGPNEQFF

size: few
V: TRBV30
J: TRBJ1-5
D: -
DNA: TGTGCCTGGAGTGTACCGGGGGGGAACCAGCATTTT
CDR3: CAWSVPGGNQHF

size: -
V: TRBV28
J: TRBJ2-1
D: -
DNA: TGTGCCAGCAGCCAAGGGGGGAGTGGGCTGAATGAGCAGTTCTTC
CDR3: CASSQGGSGLNEQFF

size: -
V: TRBV9
J: TRBJ1-1
D: -
DNA: TGTGCCAGCAGCGTAGTAGGGGAGGTGAACACTGAAGCTTTCTTT
CDR3: CASSVVGEVNTEAFF

size: -
V: TRBV5-3
J: TRBJ2-3
D: -
DNA: TGTGCCAGAATCCCGCCCCGTGGCCCGAACGTATTTACGCAGTATTTT
CDR3: CARIPPRGPNVFTQYF

size: -
V: TRBV7-2
J: TRBJ1-2
D: -
DNA: TGTGCCAGCAGCTTAGCATCTGCCTTTGGCTACACCTTC
CDR3: CASSLASAFGYTF

size: -
V: TRBV5-6
J: TRBJ1-2
D: -
DNA: TGTGCCAGCAGCCTTGTGGAGGCCCCGGGGGCCGGCTATGGCTACACCTTC
CDR3: CASSLVEAPGAGYGYTF

size: -
V: TRBV5-4
J: TRBJ1-1
D: -
DNA: TGTGCCAGCAGCTTAACCGGGGTTGAAGCTTTCTTT
CDR3: CASSLTGVEAFF

size: once
V: TRBV7-2
J: TRBJ2-5
D: -
DNA: TGTGCCAGCAGCTTTATGACTCGTACGGGGGAGACCCAGTACTTC
CDR3: CASSFMTRTGETQYF

size: -
V: TRBV19
J: TRBJ1-5
D: TRBD1
DNA: TGTGCCAGCCAAGCCCGGGACAGGGGAAGCAATCAGCCCCAGCATTTT
CDR3: CASQARDRGSNQPQHF

size: -
V: TRBV5-5
J: TRBJ1-3
D: -
DNA: TGTGCCAGCAGCCACCAATCCTCTGGAAACACCATATATTTT
CDR3: CASSHQSSGNTIYF

size: large
V: TRBV6-1
J: TRBJ1-1
D: TRBD1
DNA: TGTGCCAGCAGGACAGGACAGGAGAACACTGAAGCTTTCTTT
CDR3: CASRTGQENTEAFF

size: few
V: TRBV4-2
J: TRBJ2-1
D: TRBD1
DNA: TGTGCCAGCAGCCAAGGTGCCGGACAGGCCTACAATGAGCAGTTCTTC
CDR3: CASSQGAGQAYNEQFF

size: -
V: TRBV6-5
J: TRBJ1-4
D: -
DNA: TGTGCCAGCAGTTACGGGGGGGGCGAGTATAAAAAACTGTTTTTT
CDR3: CASSYGGGEYKKLFF

size: -
V: TRBV7-2
J: TRBJ2-7
D: TRBD2
DNA: TGTGCCAGCAGCTTTTCGGGAGCGGGGACCTACGAGCAGTACTTC
CDR3: CASSFSGAGTYEQYF

size: -
V: TRBV11-2
J: TRBJ2-7
D: -
DNA: TGTGCCAGCAGCTTAGAGGGCTCCCGGGGCGCTTTCCACGAGCAGTACTTC
CDR3: CASSLEGSRGAFHEQYF

size: -
V: TRBV7-9
J: TRBJ2-7
D: -
DNA: TGTGCCAGCAGCTTAGGCAGGGGCTCCTACGAGCAGTACTTC
CDR3: CASSLGRGSYEQYF

size: -
V: TRBV28
J: TRBJ1-1
D: TRBD1
DNA: TGTGCCAGCAGTTTACCAGGGACAGGGGGGACTGAAGCTTTCTTT
CDR3: CASSLPGTGGTEAFF

size: -
V: TRBV6-5
J: TRBJ2-2
D: TRBD2
DNA: TGTGCCAGCAGGGAGAGCGGGAGGCGCACCGGGGAGCTGTTTTTT
CDR3: CASRESGRRTGELFF

size: -
V: TRBV10-1
J: TRBJ1-3
D: -
DNA: TGCGCCAGCAGTGAGGTCGTGATCCACTCTGGAAACACCATATATTTT
CDR3: CASSEVVIHSGNTIYF

size: -
V: TRBV19
J: TRBJ2-7
D: TRBD1
DNA: TGTGCCAGTAGTATGATACATCAGTGGGACAGGGCCCTCTACGAGCAGTACTTC
CDR3: CASSMIHQWDRALYEQYF